This TCR beta chain was identified during a study of blood T cell repertoires in COVID-19. Study at large: Sources were T cells, B-cell-depleted T cells, or PBMCs; the material itself was cDNA or gDNA.

CDR1 is LGHNA and CDR2 is YSLEER in the germline V gene. The CDR3 has 15 amino acids. Trimming took off 2 bases at V and 2 bases at J, with 13 bases between the two ends. Profiling relied on immunoSEQ multiplex PCR, and the TCRdb table lists in-frame clones only, not all of them. This sample has about 68,000 clones, with about nine tenths found just once. This receptor was taken from a man over 45 with COVID-19, enrolled during active disease. V is TRBV4-3 and J is TRBJ2-7; weak D call: TRBD1 (7 bases). Sequencing was done on a sample of peripheral blood. The CDR3 loop is CASSQSGGRTYEQYF. The CDR3 DNA is TGCGCCAGCAGCCAATCAGGGGGGAGGACCTACGAGCAGTACTTC.